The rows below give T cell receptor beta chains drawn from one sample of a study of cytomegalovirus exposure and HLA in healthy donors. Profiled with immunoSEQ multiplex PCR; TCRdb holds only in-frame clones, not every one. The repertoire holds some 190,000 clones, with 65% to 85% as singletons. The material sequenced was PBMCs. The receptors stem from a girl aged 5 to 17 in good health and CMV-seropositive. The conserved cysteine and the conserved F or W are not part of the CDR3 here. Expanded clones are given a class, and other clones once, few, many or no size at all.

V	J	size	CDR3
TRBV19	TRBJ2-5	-	ASSISLGAIGETQY
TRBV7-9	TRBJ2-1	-	ASSTASGKEDEQF
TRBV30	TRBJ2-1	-	AWSGQHNEQF
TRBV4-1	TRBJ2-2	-	ASSQDGGLKTGELF
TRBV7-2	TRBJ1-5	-	ASSTISLGSGQPQH
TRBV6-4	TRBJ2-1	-	ASSGTSGRGDEQF
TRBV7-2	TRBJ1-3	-	ASSYSLSGNTIY
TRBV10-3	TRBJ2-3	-	AISATGVPDTQY
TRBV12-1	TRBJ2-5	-	ASSTQGQGEETQY
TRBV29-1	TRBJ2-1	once	SVLGTLDSYNEQF
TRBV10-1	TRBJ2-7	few	ASSAGGSYEQY
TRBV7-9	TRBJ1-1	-	ASSPWGGTEAF
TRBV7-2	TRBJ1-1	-	ASSLAGSRGAF
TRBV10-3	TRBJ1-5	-	AISESGAPAGPQH
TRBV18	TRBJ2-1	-	ASSPPIRRDSTKFNEQF
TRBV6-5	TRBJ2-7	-	ASSLQGAANEQY
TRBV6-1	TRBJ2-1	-	ASNTGSSSYNEQF
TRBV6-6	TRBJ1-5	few	ASSYTGSNQPQH
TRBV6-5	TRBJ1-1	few	ASSYSLQVPGAF
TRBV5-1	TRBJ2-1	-	ASSYPFIKAGATYNEQF
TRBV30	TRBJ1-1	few	AWSWGVTEAF
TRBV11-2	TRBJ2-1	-	ASSLGAGGPFNEQF
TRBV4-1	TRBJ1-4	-	ASSLPEVSNRKLF
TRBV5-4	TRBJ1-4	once	ASSYGLGEKLF
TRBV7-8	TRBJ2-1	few	ASRPGTSGTGGSYNEQF
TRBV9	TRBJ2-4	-	ASSVAPGGDIQY
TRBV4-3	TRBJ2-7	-	ASSQETGTYEQY
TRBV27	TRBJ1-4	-	ASSQNRGPEKLF
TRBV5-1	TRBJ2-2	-	ASSDPYGSNTGELF
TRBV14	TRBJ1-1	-	ASSQGSVEAF
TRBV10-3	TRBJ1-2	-	AIKTGANYGYT
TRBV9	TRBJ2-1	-	ASSVLGTSGREGENEQF
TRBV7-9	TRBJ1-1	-	ASSSGDMNTEAF
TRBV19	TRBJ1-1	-	ASSSSREPRAEAF
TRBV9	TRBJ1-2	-	ASSVGQGLSYGYT
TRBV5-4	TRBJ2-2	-	ASSKDRGRLTGELF
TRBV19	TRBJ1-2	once	ASSRTGRGYYGYT
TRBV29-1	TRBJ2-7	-	SVETGDYEQY
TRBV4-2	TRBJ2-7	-	ASSQESSGGGEQY
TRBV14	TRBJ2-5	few	ASSQTVWREVWETQY
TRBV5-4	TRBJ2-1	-	ASSLSSYNEQF
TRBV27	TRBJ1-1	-	ASSYQEGIGTEAF
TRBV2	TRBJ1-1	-	ASSEKKRQSGNTEAF
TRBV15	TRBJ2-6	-	ATSRERLAGGSGANVLT
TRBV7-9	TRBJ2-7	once	ASSKGWDRVS
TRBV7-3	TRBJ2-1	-	ASSLGGTGFRNEQF
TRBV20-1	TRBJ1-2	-	SAFGGPNYT
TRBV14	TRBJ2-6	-	ASSPTGSGANVLT
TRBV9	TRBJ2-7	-	ASSVRYGAYEQY
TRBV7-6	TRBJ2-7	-	ASSSGLLYEQY
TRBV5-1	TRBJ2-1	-	ASTRTSGGNEQF
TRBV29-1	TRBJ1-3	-	SVVGSGTGSSGNTIY
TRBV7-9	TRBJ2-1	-	ASSGPRTRSSYNEQF
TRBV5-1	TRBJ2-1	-	ASKQISSYNEQF
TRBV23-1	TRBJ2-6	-	ASSQSRPTGANVLT
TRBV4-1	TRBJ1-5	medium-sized	ASSQDGAGGRPQH
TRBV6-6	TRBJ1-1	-	ASSYWGVTTEAF